The T cell receptor (beta chain) under discussion was sequenced for a study of T cells in localized non-small cell lung cancer (dated by TCRdb to the early 2020s). Regarding the research as a whole: The study examined T cell repertoires in approximately 240 patients with early-stage NSCLC and compared tumors with uninvolved tumor-adjacent lungs. The cohort consisted of roughly 240 treatment-naive NSCLC patients whose localized lung tumors had been resected. The mean age of the NSCLC patients was under 70 years, with 120 to 150 men and around 100 women. Findings and caveats that apply to the study as a whole: Because the study design was exploratory, TCR variables were selected using unadjusted p-values without false-discovery rate correction. A median of about 55 of the top 100 tumor clones were detected in paired uninvolved adjacent lung, and 25 to 35 of these tumor clones were also found among the top 100 clones of the paired uninvolved adjacent lung. Uninvolved tumor-adjacent lung showed the highest T cell clonality, higher than tumor, which suggests more focused antigenic responses in the adjacent lung. Higher blood T cell density associated with longer overall survival, while higher adjacent-lung clonality associated with shorter survival. Multi-region tumor sequencing was not performed, so intratumor heterogeneity could not be excluded.

The immunoSEQ Assay was used to sequence TCR beta CDR3 regions from DNA. As for the authors' bioinformatics: To compute T cell density, TCR beta template counts were normalized to usable DNA, which was estimated by amplifying housekeeping genes. Richness was estimated with the preseqR package, extrapolating to 400,000 templates for PBMC samples and 120,000 templates for tissue samples. Clonality was taken to be one minus Pielou's evenness. Tissue-enriched TCRs were identified by differential abundance testing using productive amino-acid clonotypes, minimum total count 5 and alpha 0.1. Repertoire overlap between compartments was quantified with the Jaccard Index and Morisita Overlap Index. GLIPH grouped TCR beta CDR3s together with public tetramer-defined viral CDR3s, and a viral motif had to include at least three viral sequences and show V-gene enrichment. TCRdb re-hosts the immuneACCESS table, in-frame sequences only. Its copies lack some clones; in the studies checked, an unresolved V gene accounts for under half of them, and the cause for the rest is not known. That table is the source of V, J and clone size, and D and trimming were worked out from the DNA. The sample table records just under 20,000 clones; around 89% of these occur just once. Together, the top ten hold over 7.5% of the sample.

For this clone: What antigen it recognizes has not been identified. No base quality values were provided; no much bigger clone lies one nucleotide off.

Cut back by 4 bases and 0 bases, the V and J ends lie 22 bases apart. Spanning cysteine to phenylalanine, the CDR3 consists of 19 amino acids. CDR3 DNA only is kept here, 57 bases in frame from base 1. Via the germline V gene (reference sequence), CDR1 is LNHNV and CDR2 YYDKDF. At diagnosis, tumor, uninvolved tumor-adjacent lung and peripheral blood were collected and then preserved as a mix of FFPE and fresh-frozen material. For TCR repertoire profiling, blood samples were analyzed in the form of peripheral blood mononuclear cells. The TCR originated in a man aged 35 to 69 with stage I lung adenocarcinoma. The chain is made from TRBV15 and TRBJ2-1; the D gene is unclear. The specimen was peripheral blood, collected before any cancer treatment. The CDR3 has the sequence CATSKPHRGGWSSYNEQFF. The sequence in DNA is TGTGCCACCAGCAAACCCCACCGAGGTGGGTGGAGCTCCTACAATGAGCAGTTCTTC.